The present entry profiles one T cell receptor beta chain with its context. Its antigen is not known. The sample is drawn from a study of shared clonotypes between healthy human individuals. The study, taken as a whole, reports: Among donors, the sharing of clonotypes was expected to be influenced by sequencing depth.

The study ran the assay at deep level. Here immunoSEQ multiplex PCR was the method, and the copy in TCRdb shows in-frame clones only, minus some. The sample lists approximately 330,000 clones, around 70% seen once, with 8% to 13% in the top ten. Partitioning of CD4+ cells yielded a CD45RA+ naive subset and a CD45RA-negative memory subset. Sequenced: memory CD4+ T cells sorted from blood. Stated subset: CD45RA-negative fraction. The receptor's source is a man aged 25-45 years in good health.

The CDR3 DNA is TGTGCCAGCAGCTTAGGTAGAAACACAGATACGCAGTATTTT. Translation: CASSLGRNTDTQYF. V usage is TRBV7-2 and J usage is TRBJ2-3; D is ambiguous. V was pared by 1 base and J by 2 bases, with 7 bases between. The CDR3 is made up of 14 amino acids. Germline V gene lookup returns CDR1 SGHTA and CDR2 FQGNSA. The entire variable domain, with the rest obtained from reference TRBV7-2 and TRBJ2-3, is as follows: GAGVSQSPSNKVTEKGKDVELRCDPISGHTALYWYRQSLGQGLEFLIYFQGNSAPDKSGLPSDRFSAERTGGSVSTLTIQRTQQEDSAVYLCASSLGRNTDTQYFGPGTRLTVL.